The sequence of this TCR beta chain was determined in a study of cytomegalovirus exposure and HLA in healthy donors. Study context: Findings of an earlier analysis included around 100 million unique TCR beta sequences from 170 million or so T cells. Some 85 million unique TCRs, all from HLA-typed donors, were included in an early release of the data. The study, taken as a whole, reports: Later genetic work tied a missense DCLRE1C variant to beta-chain V and J trimming. In all likelihood, a cluster of highly shared sequence variants was a sequencing artifact.

Primers included in the PCR were 60 Vbeta and 13 Jbeta primers. Libraries were prepared by immunoSEQ multiplex PCR; TCRdb keeps only in-frame clonotypes and omits some of them. The sample includes roughly 120,000 clones, approximately 81% of them seen just once. This clone was observed a handful of times. What it binds is unknown. Germline CDR1 and CDR2: SGDLS and YYNGEE. The CDR3 covers 16 residues. The V and J ends lost 4 bases and 5 bases, in that order; junction bases with no gene match: 13. Sequenced: PBMCs. The receptor comes from a young woman in good health and CMV-seronegative. The chain uses TRBV9 and TRBJ2-7; 9 bases line up with TRBD2. CDR3 sequence: CASSPNIAGVGNEQYF. The CDR3 nucleotides read TGTGCCAGCAGCCCGAACATAGCGGGAGTAGGCAACGAGCAGTACTTC.